The clone carrying this TCR beta chain was counted a few times. These data come from a study of T cells in Graves' hyperthyroidism and ophthalmopathy. Trimming shortened V by 6 bases and J by 1 base, and 24 bases separated the two germline ends. Germline loops: CDR1 LGHDT, CDR2 YNNKEL (reference sequence). CDR3 length: 18 residues. TCR beta CDR3 region amplification was performed from RNA transcripts. A set of HTBI primers served as the primers for a first-round RT-PCR of the TCR CDR3. One entry per CDR3 protein results from TCRdb running MiXCR on the multiplex PCR reads. The table has about 600,000 distinct CDR3 sequences, 16% seen once.

The TCR sequence derives from a woman in her 40s with Graves' ophthalmopathy. The sequenced sample consisted of blood. This chain uses TRBV3-1 with TRBJ1-1; unclear D gene. CDR3 DNA: TGTGCCAGCAGTCGAAGCAACCCAGTCAGTTCCCGGAACACTGAAGCTTTCTTT. This encodes CASSRSNPVSSRNTEAFF.